These 30 T cell receptor beta chains were all obtained from the same sample, sequenced in a study of identical twins listed by TCRdb under 2016. Library method: 5' RACE. The sequencer was an Illumina HiSeq 2000. TCRdb reprocessed the public reads (quality trimming at Q25 with fastp, clone calling with MiXCR) and kept in-frame beta chains. Merged by CDR3 protein, the rows form single entries marked with the most common genes and DNA. In this sample the table shows approximately 500,000 distinct CDR3 sequences, around 15% of which occur a single time. The leading ten clones occupy 0.44% of the sample. These sequences were also reported in another study, on yellow fever vaccine responses in identical twins.

Sequenced: CD4+ T cells sorted from blood. The receptors were gathered from a woman between 18 and 29 years old in good health.

The chain employs TRBV10-3 and TRBJ1-3, with D unclear. Germline values: CDR1 ENHRY, CDR2 SYGVKD. Trimming cost V 10 bases and J 4 bases, with 20 bases left between them. The CDR3 extends over 15 amino acids. CDR3 sequence: CATNRGSELGNTIYF. For the CDR3, the DNA is TGTGCCACCAATCGCGGCAGTGAATTGGGAAACACCATATATTTT.

The rearrangement joins TRBV19 to TRBJ2-2; tentatively, D is TRBD2 (6 bases). Germline values: CDR1 LNHDA, CDR2 SQIVND (reference sequence). V gave up 3 bases and J gave up 0 bases, with 23 bases separating them. CDR3 size: 20 residues. The CDR3 region has the DNA TGTGCCAGTAGTATCAGGGCGGGGTCCTTTCTCCTCCCGAACACCGGGGAGCTGTTTTTT. This translates into CASSIRAGSFLLPNTGELFF.

The genes are TRBV12-3 or TRBV12-4 and TRBJ2-7; no firm D call. This CDR3 comprises 13 residues. Trimming shortened V by 1 base and J by 4 bases, and 8 bases separated the two germline ends. In nucleotides, the CDR3 is TGTGCCAGCAGTTTAGGGATCGTATACGAGCAGTACGTC. As protein: CASSLGIVYEQYV.

The sample holds a few counts of this clonotype. This sequence joins TRBV6-5 and TRBJ2-3; D not certain. The CDR3 runs 13 residues. CDR1 MNHEY and CDR2 SVGAGI come from the germline V gene. Trimming shortened V by 5 bases and J by 2 bases, and 8 bases separated the two germline ends. Here the CDR3 reads CASSILNTDTQYF. CDR3 DNA sequence: TGTGCCAGCAGTATACTGAACACAGATACGCAGTATTTT.

This clonotype was seen a few times. CDR3 nucleotides: TGTGCCAGCAGCTTAGATACGTGGGCGCCCACAGATACGCAGTATTTT. It is translated as CASSLDTWAPTDTQYF. V and J are TRBV11-2 and TRBJ2-3; the D is unclear. Germline V CDR1 and CDR2: SGHAT, FQNNGV. The CDR3 has 16 amino acids. V lost 0 bases and J lost 2, with 12 bases in between.

The CDR3 DNA reads as TGCAGTGCTAGAGATCTGGAAGGGGGCTGGGCAGATACGCAGTATTTT. It encodes CSARDLEGGWADTQYF. The J gene is TRBJ2-3, the V gene TRBV20-1; 7 positions match TRBD1. Unmatched junction bases numbered 10, after V lost 0 bases and J lost 4 bases. The germline CDR1 and CDR2 sequences are DFQATT and SNEGSKA (reference sequence). This CDR3 is built from 16 residues.

This sequence joins TRBV10-3 and TRBJ1-2; D unresolved. CDR1 is ENHRY and CDR2 is SYGVKD in the germline V gene. This CDR3 is 12 amino acids long. The ends were cut back, 4 bases at V and 2 bases at J, with 5 bases in the middle. In DNA, the CDR3 is TGTGCCATCAGTGGGGAGAACTATGGCTACACCTTC. This gives the protein CAISGENYGYTF.

This clonotype turned up a few times. This chain connects TRBV2 to TRBJ2-1; D gene uncertain. V dropped 7 bases and J dropped 0 bases, with 13 bases sitting between them. This CDR3 has 15 residues. Germline CDR1 is SNHLY and CDR2 is FYNNEI. Written as DNA, the CDR3 is TGTGCCAGCATTCAGACACTTAGCTCCTACAATGAGCAGTTCTTC. Translation: CASIQTLSSYNEQFF.

This clonotype was seen a few times. This chain links TRBV2 with TRBJ2-5; 7 positions match TRBD2. This CDR3 is 12 amino acids long. The J segment lost 5 bases and the V segment lost 6 bases, leaving 3 bases of the junction unmatched. Germline V gives CDR1 SNHLY, CDR2 FYNNEI. For the CDR3, the DNA is TGTGCCAGCAGGGCGGGAGTTGAGACCCAGTACTTC. Its translation is CASRAGVETQYF.

This clonotype was observed many times. The genes are TRBV6-2 or TRBV6-3 and TRBJ2-2; no definite D call. The CDR3 is 12 residues long. The germline gives CDR1 MNHEY, CDR2 SVGEGT. Trimming took off 5 bases at V and 3 bases at J, with 4 bases between the two ends. The CDR3 coding sequence is TGTGCCAGCAGTCAACACACCGGGGAGCTGTTTTTT. This sequence encodes CASSQHTGELFF.

This clonotype was seen a few times. The genes are TRBV28 and TRBJ2-7; D may be TRBD2 (5 bases). This CDR3 contains 13 residues. Germline loops: CDR1 MDHEN, CDR2 SYDVKM. The V gene lost 4 bases and the J gene lost 1 base, with 8 bases spanning the gap. This chain's CDR3 is CASSYGNSYEQYF. DNA for the CDR3: TGTGCCAGCAGTTACGGGAATTCCTACGAGCAGTACTTC. The whole variable domain, filled in from reference TRBV28 and TRBJ2-7, reads DVKVTQSSRYLVKRTGEKVFLECVQDMDHENMFWYRQDPGLGLRLIYFSYDVKMKEKGDIPEGYSVSREKKERFSLILESASTNQTSMYLCASSYGNSYEQYFGPGTRLTVT.

The chain joins TRBV29-1 to TRBJ1-1; D gene ambiguous. The CDR3 length is 14 residues. The V and J ends lost 8 bases and 0 bases respectively, with 16 bases between them. Germline V CDR1 and CDR2: SQVTM, ANQGSEA. CDR3 amino acids: CSMAREAMNTEAFF. CDR3 sequence (DNA): TGCAGCATGGCTCGGGAAGCCATGAACACTGAAGCTTTCTTT.

Many counts were recorded for this clonotype. The CDR3 sequence is CASSTYNSYEQYF. CDR3 sequence (DNA): TGTGCCAGCAGTACCTACAACAGCTACGAGCAGTACTTC. The J gene is TRBJ2-7, the V gene TRBV12-3 or TRBV12-4; D uncertain. CDR3 length: 13 residues. V lost 5 bases and J lost 3, with 11 bases in between.

This rearrangement joins TRBV4-1 to TRBJ2-2; 14 bases align to TRBD2. The CDR3 has 21 residues. CDR1 and CDR2 (germline): MGHRA, YSYEKL. V lost 4 bases to trimming and J lost 4 bases; unmatched junction nucleotides: 17. The CDR3 DNA reads as TGCGCCAGCAGCCCAAAACCGGGACTAGCGGGGGCCACGCAACCCACCGGGGAGCTGTTTTTT. It codes for CASSPKPGLAGATQPTGELFF.

This clonotype has more than one count but fewer than ten. The V call is TRBV5-5, the J call TRBJ1-2; 8 nucleotides align to TRBD1. Trimming took 0 bases from V and 1 from J; bases not matched to a gene: 11. The CDR3 runs 18 residues. CDR1 SGHKS and CDR2 YYEKEE come from the germline V gene (reference sequence). As DNA, the CDR3 is TGTGCCAGCAGCTTGGCCCTCGGAACAGGGGGTTTTAACTATGGCTACACCTTC. Its protein product is CASSLALGTGGFNYGYTF.

V is TRBV4-1 and J is TRBJ2-1, with D perhaps TRBD1 (5 bases). The CDR3 is 14 residues long. V dropped 8 bases and J dropped 0 bases, with 11 bases sitting between them. The germline CDR1 and CDR2 sequences are MGHRA and YSYEKL. The CDR3 protein is CASGQGSSYNEQFF. The CDR3 coding sequence is TGCGCCAGCGGGCAGGGTAGCTCCTACAATGAGCAGTTCTTC.

This chain links TRBV15 with TRBJ1-5; D is unclear. The CDR3 runs to 15 residues. The V and J ends lost 0 bases and 0 bases respectively, with 6 bases between them. Germline V gives CDR1 LNHNV, CDR2 YYDKDF (reference sequence). The DNA for the CDR3 is TGTGCCACCAGCAGAGATAGTTATAGCAATCAGCCCCAGCATTTT. Its translation is CATSRDSYSNQPQHF.

This clonotype was counted between two and nine times. The chain has TRBV10-3 and TRBJ1-1; 11 nucleotides align to TRBD1. Per the germline V gene, CDR1 is ENHRY and CDR2 is SYGVKD. V was clipped by 6 bases and J by 4 bases; unmatched bases: 1. The length of the CDR3 is 13 residues. The CDR3 region has the DNA TGTGCCATCAGGGGGACAGGGGGCACTGAAGCTTTCTTT. Protein: CAIRGTGGTEAFF.

This clonotype came up a few times. The chain employs TRBV7-9 and TRBJ2-2; the D gene could be TRBD1 or TRBD2 (5 bases each). Germline CDR1 and CDR2: SEHNR and FQNEAQ (reference sequence). The CDR3 has 17 residues. The V end lost 5 bases, the J end lost 1 base, and 17 bases lay between the germline ends. The CDR3 bases are TGTGCCAGCAGCCCTAGGGGCCGGGACGGGAACACCGGGGAGCTGTTTTTT. It specifies CASSPRGRDGNTGELFF.

This clonotype was counted many times. The chain has TRBV25-1 and TRBJ2-2; D unresolved. V shed 3 bases and J shed 1 base, with 9 bases lying between them. Per the germline V gene, CDR1 is MGHDK and CDR2 is SYGVNS. The CDR3 contains 15 residues. The CDR3 here is CASSDWAKNTGELFF. The DNA of the CDR3 is TGTGCCAGCAGTGACTGGGCTAAGAACACCGGGGAGCTGTTTTTT.

The rearrangement joins TRBV7-6 to TRBJ2-6; D unresolved. CDR3 length equals 15 residues. CDR1 SGHVS and CDR2 FNYEAQ come from the germline V gene. Trimming pared 5 bases from V and 0 bases from J, leaving 8 bases between. CDR3 bases: TGTGCCAGCAGCGCGCAGAACTCTGGGGCCAACGTCCTGACTTTC. This codes for CASSAQNSGANVLTF.

V gene TRBV14 combines with J gene TRBJ2-7; no definite D call. Trimming left V 1 base short and J 0 bases short, with 7 bases between. Germline V gene data show CDR1 as SGHDN and CDR2 as FVKESK. The CDR3 runs 14 residues. CDR3 nucleotides: TGTGCCAGCAGCCAAGCGTGGCGCTCCTACGAGCAGTACTTC. Translating it yields CASSQAWRSYEQYF.

This chain joins TRBV5-8 and TRBJ2-5, with TRBD1 identical over 9 bases. Germline V gene lookup returns CDR1 SGHTS and CDR2 YDEGEE. This CDR3 contains 15 residues. Unmatched junction bases numbered 8, after V lost 4 bases and J lost 4 bases. CDR3 bases: TGTGCCAGCAGCCGGCGGGGACAGGGAGGAGAGACCCAGTACTTC. As protein: CASSRRGQGGETQYF.

V usage is TRBV3-1 and J usage is TRBJ2-5; 8 positions match TRBD2. The V gene's germline CDR1 is LGHDT and CDR2 YNNKEL (reference sequence). V was clipped by 3 bases and J by 5 bases; unmatched bases: 8. The CDR3 has 15 residues. The CDR3 sequence: CASSHGGGPGETQYF. In DNA, the CDR3 is TGTGCCAGCAGCCATGGCGGGGGGCCGGGGGAGACCCAGTACTTC.

This clonotype turned up a few times. V gene TRBV5-1 combines with J gene TRBJ1-6; no clear D. The CDR3 loop spans 15 amino acids. The germline V gene encodes CDR1 SGHRS and CDR2 YFSETQ. The V end was cut by 0 bases, the J end by 7 bases, with 11 bases between. CDR3 region: CASSLALQTNSPLHF. The CDR3 coding sequence is TGCGCCAGCAGCTTGGCTCTACAGACGAATTCACCCCTCCACTTT.

V and J are TRBV10-1 and TRBJ1-6; 7 nucleotides match TRBD1. The CDR3 runs 18 residues. Germline assignment: CDR1 WNHNN and CDR2 SYGVQD (reference sequence). The J segment lost 7 bases and the V segment lost 2 bases, leaving 14 bases of the junction unmatched. Here the CDR3 reads CASSEGFGEGTENSPLHF. The CDR3 DNA sequence: TGCGCCAGCAGTGAGGGGTTCGGTGAGGGGACAGAGAATTCACCCCTCCACTTT.

This clonotype has just a few counts. The chain is built from TRBV14 and TRBJ2-5, with a tentative D call TRBD2 (6 bases). Germline CDR1 is SGHDN and CDR2 is FVKESK. V lost 4 bases and J lost 3, with 12 bases in between. The CDR3 runs to 14 residues. CDR3 protein: CASSPRLAKETQYF. The DNA of the CDR3 is TGTGCCAGCAGCCCACGGCTAGCGAAAGAGACCCAGTACTTC.

The chain carries TRBV2 and TRBJ2-1, with 14 positions matching TRBD2. CDR1 and CDR2 from the germline V gene are SNHLY and FYNNEI. J was trimmed by 6 bases and V by 6 bases; bases with no gene match: 4. The CDR3 runs to 15 residues. CDR3 nucleotide sequence: TGTGCCAGCAGGGGACTAGCGGGAGTTGTCAATGAGCAGTTCTTC. Amino acids: CASRGLAGVVNEQFF.

This clonotype occurred a few times. The V gene is TRBV20-1, the J gene TRBJ2-7; TRBD2 agrees at 9 bases. The CDR3 has 15 residues. Per germline, CDR1 DFQATT and CDR2 SNEGSKA (reference sequence). V gave up 6 bases and J gave up 7 bases; unmatched junction bases: 16. CDR3 region: CSAMRYSGSLGEQYF. CDR3 sequence (DNA): TGCAGTGCCATGCGGTATAGCGGGAGTTTGGGTGAGCAGTACTTC.

A few counts support this clonotype. The CDR3 nucleotides are TGTGCCAGCAGCCAGCCTCGTGACAGGACTAACTATGGCTACACCTTC. It is translated as CASSQPRDRTNYGYTF. The chain couples TRBV3-1 to TRBJ1-2; weak D call: TRBD1 (6 bases). The CDR3 runs to 16 residues. From germline, CDR1 is LGHDT and CDR2 YNNKEL (reference sequence). Trimming stripped 3 bases from V and 0 bases from J, with 14 bases between.